These 20 T cell receptor beta chains originate from one sample sequenced in a study of Graves' ophthalmopathy and Graves' hyperthyroidism. Scientists amplified the TCR beta CDR3 regions from RNA transcripts. An opening RT-PCR round employed HTBI primers and preceded a second-round multiplex PCR. TCRdb re-called the multiplex PCR reads through MiXCR, storing one row per CDR3 protein. The data show 200,000 to 250,000 distinct CDR3 sequences, roughly 21% seen once. Material for sequencing was peripheral blood. The origin of the receptors is a woman in her forties or fifties with Graves' ophthalmopathy.

The CDR3 protein is CASSFLSSGFTYEQYF. The CDR3 DNA follows: TGTGCCAGCAGCTTTCTTTCAAGCGGATTCACCTACGAGCAGTACTTC. The chain uses TRBV11-2 and TRBJ2-7; possibly TRBD2 for D (5 bases). V was trimmed by 3 bases and J by 2 bases, leaving 17 bases between them. Per the germline V gene, CDR1 is SGHAT and CDR2 is FQNNGV. CDR3 length: 16 amino acids.

This rearrangement joins TRBV12-3 or TRBV12-4 to TRBJ2-4; D is ambiguous. The ends were cut back, 6 bases at V and 9 bases at J, with 18 bases in the middle. The CDR3 extends over 14 amino acids. The CDR3 DNA follows: TGTGCCAGCAGAAACGGTGGAAAATTGGGCATTCAGTACTTC. Its protein product is CASRNGGKLGIQYF.

In its sample, this clonotype was seen many times. The V and J genes are TRBV5-1 and TRBJ2-7; D is uncertain. V lost 4 bases and J lost 7, with 15 bases in between. Germline V gene lookup returns CDR1 SGHRS and CDR2 YFSETQ. The CDR3 runs 13 residues. The CDR3 is CASSEKIAGEQYF. CDR3 bases: TGCGCCAGCAGCGAGAAGATCGCCGGGGAGCAGTACTTC.

There are many counts of this clonotype. The genes are TRBV12-3 or TRBV12-4 and TRBJ2-7; possibly TRBD1 for D (6 bases). The V gene lost 5 bases and the J gene lost 2 bases, with 22 bases spanning the gap. This CDR3 is 17 amino acids long. CDR3 bases: TGTGCCAGCAGTCCCCTTCATGGGGGCGGAGCAGCCTACGAGCAGTACTTC. It codes for CASSPLHGGGAAYEQYF.

The chain employs TRBV9 and TRBJ2-2, with 11 positions matching TRBD2. The germline gives CDR1 SGDLS, CDR2 YYNGEE. The CDR3 has 16 residues. V lost 4 bases and J lost 7; bases outside the gene matches: 9. The CDR3 loop reads CASSSGGTSGFGELFF. CDR3 sequence (DNA): TGTGCCAGCAGCTCAGGCGGGACTAGCGGTTTCGGGGAGCTGTTTTTT.

This clonotype was detected many times. The chain couples TRBV20-1 to TRBJ2-5; 12 nucleotides line up with TRBD2. Germline lookup yields CDR1 DFQATT and CDR2 SNEGSKA (reference sequence). CDR3 size: 14 residues. CDR3 nucleotide sequence: TGCGGCACCAGGACTAGCGGGAATCAATGGACCCAGTACTTC. Translating it yields CGTRTSGNQWTQYF.

This clonotype occurred many times. The rearrangement links TRBV6-1 to TRBJ1-1; D call uncertain. Looked up from germline, CDR1 is MNHNS and CDR2 is SASEGT. The CDR3 runs to 14 residues. The V gene lost 5 bases and the J gene lost 4 bases, with 14 bases spanning the gap. CDR3 sequence reads: CASSTTPLGTEAFF. DNA for the CDR3: TGTGCCAGCAGTACAACCCCCCTGGGCACTGAAGCTTTCTTT.

This clonotype has just a few counts. The DNA of the CDR3 is TGTGCCAGCAGTGGAAACAAATATGGCTACACCTTC. Protein sequence: CASSGNKYGYTF. The chain has TRBV28 and TRBJ1-2, with no clear D. Between the trimmed V and J ends, which lost 5 bases and 5 bases, there was a span of 9 bases. The CDR3 covers 12 residues. Germline values: CDR1 MDHEN, CDR2 SYDVKM.

The chain carries TRBV2 and TRBJ1-1, with unresolved D. The V end was cut by 5 bases, the J end by 0 bases, with 13 bases between. CDR3 length: 15 amino acids. Looked up from germline, CDR1 is SNHLY and CDR2 is FYNNEI. The CDR3: CASSPATAMNTEAFF. The CDR3, as DNA: TGTGCCAGCAGTCCTGCGACGGCCATGAACACTGAAGCTTTCTTT. The full variable domain, completed using reference TRBV2 and TRBJ1-1, is EPEVTQTPSHQVTQMGQEVILRCVPISNHLYFYWYRQILGQKVEFLVSFYNNEISEKSEIFDDQFSVERPDGSNFTLKIRSTKLEDSAMYFCASSPATAMNTEAFFGQGTRLTVV.

Ten or more counts support this clonotype. The rearrangement links TRBV9 to TRBJ2-5; possible D gene TRBD1, 5 bases. V lost 5 bases and J 0 bases, leaving 11 bases between the germline ends. CDR3 length: 14 amino acids. The V gene's germline CDR1 is SGDLS and CDR2 YYNGEE. CDR3 amino acids: CASSYRLNQETQYF. The CDR3 bases are TGTGCCAGCAGTTACAGGCTCAACCAAGAGACCCAGTACTTC.

This sequence joins TRBV20-1 and TRBJ2-7, with TRBD1 identical over 10 bases. Germline CDR1 and CDR2: DFQATT and SNEGSKA (reference sequence). CDR3 length: 13 residues. V lost 3 bases to trimming and J lost 5 bases; unmatched junction nucleotides: 4. The CDR3 sequence: CSASYGTGDEQYF. CDR3 DNA: TGCAGTGCTAGTTATGGGACAGGGGACGAGCAGTACTTC.

This clonotype has at least ten counts. This chain uses TRBV5-1 with TRBJ1-2; D is ambiguous. V lost 0 bases and J lost 4, with 16 bases in between. Looked up from germline, CDR1 is SGHRS and CDR2 is YFSETQ. The CDR3 consists of 16 residues. The chain's CDR3 is CASSLASPGSGYGYTF. The CDR3 nucleotides are TGCGCCAGCAGCTTGGCCTCCCCAGGTTCCGGCTATGGCTACACCTTC.

Concerning this clonotype: The junction differs from germline at one of its ends, possibly a read error. The chain is built from TRBV6-1 and TRBJ2-7, with 10 bases fitting TRBD2. Germline V lookup: CDR1 MNHNS, CDR2 SASEGT. CDR3 length: 16 amino acids. CDR3 sequence reads: CASTVGLAGVSYVQYF. The CDR3, as DNA: TGTGCCAGCACCGTAGGCCTAGCGGGGGTCTCCTACGTGCAGTACTTC.

This clonotype was seen at least ten times. The chain joins TRBV20-1 to TRBJ1-1; D perhaps matches TRBD1 (5 bases). The V end lost 3 bases, the J end lost 1 base, and 15 bases lay between the germline ends. CDR1 is DFQATT, CDR2 SNEGSKA, per germline (reference sequence). This CDR3 region has 15 residues. The CDR3 loop reads CSASPPRRGNTEAFF. CDR3 bases: TGCAGTGCTAGCCCCCCCCGGAGGGGGAACACTGAAGCTTTCTTT.

This chain links TRBV2 with TRBJ2-2, with D perhaps being TRBD1 or TRBD2 (5 bases each). CDR3 size: 14 residues. Trimming took off 6 bases at V and 8 bases at J, with 16 bases between the two ends. The germline V gene has CDR1 SNHLY and CDR2 FYNNEI. As DNA, the CDR3 is TGTGCCAGCAGACCGGGGCCCACCTCAGGGGAGCTGTTTTTT. The encoded protein is CASRPGPTSGELFF.

This clonotype showed up just once. The chain recombines TRBV2 with TRBJ2-2; 12 bases map to TRBD2. Trimming at V came to 4 bases and at J to 13 bases, leaving 10 bases not matched to a gene. Germline-derived CDR1 and CDR2 are SNHLY and FYNNEI. This CDR3 has 15 amino acids. The chain's CDR3 is CASSVLLAGGDGLFF. The CDR3 nucleotides read TGTGCCAGCAGTGTACTACTAGCGGGAGGTGATGGGCTGTTTTTT.

This clonotype came up many times. The J gene is TRBJ1-5, the V gene TRBV19; 9 nucleotides line up with TRBD1. This CDR3 is 14 amino acids long. Losses at the gene ends were 6 bases for V and 7 bases for J; bases not matched to a gene: 7. Germline values: CDR1 LNHDA, CDR2 SQIVND (reference sequence). The CDR3 nucleotides are TGTGCCAGTAGACTACAGGGGGCGAGCCAGCCCCAGCATTTT. Protein: CASRLQGASQPQHF.

This chain joins TRBV7-3 and TRBJ2-7, with D perhaps given as TRBD1 or TRBD2 (6 bases each). V lost 2 bases, J lost 3 bases, and 14 bases lay in between. CDR1 is SGHTA and CDR2 is FQGTGA in the germline V gene. This CDR3 region has 15 residues. The CDR3 loop reads CASSLEGGTSYEQYF. CDR3 nucleotide sequence: TGTGCCAGCAGCTTAGAGGGGGGAACTAGCTACGAGCAGTACTTC.

This clonotype was seen at least ten times. This chain links TRBV20-1 with TRBJ2-5; possibly TRBD2 for D (5 bases). This CDR3 region has 15 residues. Germline V gene sequence: CDR1 DFQATT, CDR2 SNEGSKA (reference sequence). The V end was cut by 0 bases, the J end by 7 bases, with 18 bases between. CDR3 in DNA: TGCAGTGCTAGAGAGTCGCTAGCATTTCGCGGGACCCAGTACTTC. Amino acid sequence: CSARESLAFRGTQYF.

A single count supports this clonotype. The rearrangement joins TRBV6-1 to TRBJ1-2, with TRBD1 identical over 10 bases. Germline CDR1 is MNHNS and CDR2 is SASEGT. This CDR3 is 15 amino acids long. V shed 6 bases and J 7 bases; nucleotides not matched to a gene: 11. This CDR3 reads CASRSTGGVPSGYTF. Written as DNA, the CDR3 is TGTGCCAGCAGATCGACAGGGGGCGTTCCTTCTGGCTACACCTTC.